The 32 T cell receptor beta chains in this list originate from one sample, sequenced in a study of cytomegalovirus exposure and HLA in healthy donors. Only in-frame clones appear in the TCRdb table, and some are missing; sequencing was by immunoSEQ multiplex PCR. Of around 180,000 clones listed, around 88% are singletons. Sequencing input: PBMCs. These receptors originate from a woman aged 18-29 years in good health and CMV-seronegative.

This chain joins TRBV5-1 and TRBJ2-1; TRBD2 matches 8 bases. The CDR3 has 14 residues. The germline V gene has CDR1 SGHRS and CDR2 YFSETQ. V lost 1 base and J lost 7; bases outside the gene matches: 4. The CDR3 nucleotides read TGCGCCAGCAGCTTGAAGCGGGAGCTGAATGAGCAGTTCTTC. The encoded protein is CASSLKRELNEQFF. Looking up the rest from reference TRBV5-1 and TRBJ2-1 gives the full variable domain: KAGVTQTPRYLIKTRGQQVTLSCSPISGHRSVSWYQQTPGQGLQFLFEYFSETQRNKGNFPGRFSGRQFSNSRSEMNVSTLELGDSALYLCASSLKRELNEQFFGPGTRLTVL.

J is TRBJ2-5 and V is TRBV6-4, with 10 bases that match TRBD2. Germline CDR1 MRHNA, CDR2 SNTAGT. The CDR3 extends over 15 amino acids. The V gene end was trimmed by 3 bases and the J gene end by 2 bases; junction bases not matched to a gene: 3. The CDR3: CASSERLAGQETQYF. The CDR3 nucleotides are TGTGCCAGCAGTGAGAGACTAGCGGGTCAAGAGACCCAGTACTTC.

This rearrangement joins TRBV2 to TRBJ1-1; TRBD1 agrees at 7 bases. Per germline, CDR1 SNHLY and CDR2 FYNNEI. The V gene end was trimmed by 2 bases and the J gene end by 5 bases; junction bases not matched to a gene: 14. The CDR3 spans 17 residues. Here the CDR3 reads CASSERTSLQGPTEAFF. The CDR3 bases are TGTGCCAGCAGTGAAAGAACTTCCCTACAGGGGCCGACTGAAGCTTTCTTT.

This chain uses TRBV18 with TRBJ2-7, with TRBD1 identical over 8 bases. The junction had 0 bases not matched to a gene; V was cut back by 2 bases and J by 6 bases. The germline gives CDR1 KGHSH, CDR2 LQKENI. This CDR3 is built from 12 residues. CDR3 sequence reads: CASSPDRGEQYF. CDR3 nucleotide sequence: TGTGCCAGCTCACCAGACAGGGGCGAGCAGTACTTC.

This chain connects TRBV28 to TRBJ1-5; D is perhaps TRBD1 (5 bases). V was clipped by 5 bases and J by 4 bases, with 12 bases between them. Germline lookup yields CDR1 MDHEN and CDR2 SYDVKM. CDR3 length equals 14 residues. CDR3 nucleotide sequence: TGTGCCAGCAGTCGTTCCGGGGGGAATCAGCCCCAGCATTTT. The encoded protein is CASSRSGGNQPQHF. Full variable domain (outside the CDR3, taken from reference TRBV28 and TRBJ1-5): DVKVTQSSRYLVKRTGEKVFLECVQDMDHENMFWYRQDPGLGLRLIYFSYDVKMKEKGDIPEGYSVSREKKERFSLILESASTNQTSMYLCASSRSGGNQPQHFGDGTRLSIL.

In nucleotides, the CDR3 is TGCGCCAGCAGCCACCCCAAAAGCGGGGGTACCTACAATGAGCAGTTCTTC. Its translation is CASSHPKSGGTYNEQFF. The rearrangement uses TRBV4-1 and TRBJ2-1; TRBD2 matches at 8 bases. CDR3 length equals 17 residues. The J segment lost 2 bases and the V segment lost 3 bases, leaving 9 bases of the junction unmatched. Germline CDR1 and CDR2: MGHRA and YSYEKL.

This chain connects TRBV9 to TRBJ1-1; D perhaps matches TRBD1 (5 bases). Germline loops: CDR1 SGDLS, CDR2 YYNGEE. This CDR3 comprises 15 residues. The V gene lost 5 bases and the J gene lost 7 bases, with 21 bases spanning the gap. The CDR3 spells CASSQSPDRHVEAFF. The CDR3 DNA sequence: TGTGCCAGCAGTCAAAGTCCTGACAGACACGTTGAAGCTTTCTTT.

This clone was found once. The gene calls are TRBV2 and TRBJ1-2; D remains unclear. This CDR3 region has 13 residues. Germline V gene data show CDR1 as SNHLY and CDR2 as FYNNEI. Between the trimmed V and J ends, which lost 2 bases and 4 bases, there was a span of 8 bases. The CDR3 DNA is TGTGCCAGCAGTGAATCTGTCGTCTATGGCTACACCTTC. Encoded protein: CASSESVVYGYTF.

This rearrangement joins TRBV15 to TRBJ1-3, with no clear D. The CDR3 spans 15 residues. Germline loops: CDR1 LNHNV, CDR2 YYDKDF (reference sequence). V was shortened by 0 bases and J by 0 bases, with 6 bases between the two germline ends. This CDR3 is CATSRDLYSGNTIYF. Here the CDR3 DNA reads TGTGCCACCAGCAGAGATTTATACTCTGGAAACACCATATATTTT.

J is TRBJ1-2 and V is TRBV6-1; the D is unclear. The CDR3 is 13 residues long. V was trimmed by 6 bases and J by 10 bases, leaving 18 bases between them. Germline CDR1 MNHNS, CDR2 SASEGT. The CDR3 coding sequence is TGTGCCAGCAGCATGAACCCGGGATTAGACTACACCTTC. This sequence encodes CASSMNPGLDYTF.

This chain links TRBV7-9 with TRBJ2-7, with 8 nucleotides matching TRBD1. Germline CDR1 reads SEHNR; CDR2 reads FQNEAQ (reference sequence). This CDR3 has 15 residues. V gave up 0 bases and J gave up 5 bases; unmatched junction bases: 6. CDR3 sequence reads: CASSLAQGARNEQYF. CDR3 DNA sequence: TGTGCCAGCAGCTTAGCTCAGGGGGCGCGTAACGAGCAGTACTTC.

This clone has a single count. The V gene is TRBV18, the J gene TRBJ2-7; 10 bases map to TRBD2. Losses at the gene ends were 5 bases for V and 0 bases for J; bases not matched to a gene: 1. Germline V CDR1 and CDR2: KGHSH, LQKENI. CDR3 length equals 14 residues. The CDR3 DNA reads TGTGCCAGCTCATGGACTAGCGGCTCCTACGAGCAGTACTTC. This encodes CASSWTSGSYEQYF.

The J gene is TRBJ2-3, the V gene TRBV9; 8 bases are a match to TRBD2. Germline CDR1 reads SGDLS; CDR2 reads YYNGEE. The CDR3 totals 17 residues. The J segment lost 2 bases and the V segment lost 4 bases, leaving 12 bases of the junction unmatched. CDR3 coding DNA: TGTGCCAGCAGCACGGCCGGGACTAGATATTTCACAGATACGCAGTATTTT. Its translation is CASSTAGTRYFTDTQYF.

The chain has TRBV2 and TRBJ1-5, with TRBD1 matching over 8 bases. Trimming removed 7 bases from V and 3 bases from J; junction bases left unmatched: 5. The CDR3 is 14 amino acids. Germline lookup yields CDR1 SNHLY and CDR2 FYNNEI. CDR3 bases: TGTGCCAGCAAACGGGACAGGCCCAATCAGCCCCAGCATTTT. It translates to CASKRDRPNQPQHF. Full variable domain (outside the CDR3, taken from reference TRBV2 and TRBJ1-5): EPEVTQTPSHQVTQMGQEVILRCVPISNHLYFYWYRQILGQKVEFLVSFYNNEISEKSEIFDDQFSVERPDGSNFTLKIRSTKLEDSAMYFCASKRDRPNQPQHFGDGTRLSIL.

As concerns this clone: The junction departs from germline at one end; a sequencing error may be responsible. V is TRBV7-8 and J is TRBJ1-1; D uncertain. Per germline, CDR1 SGHVS and CDR2 FQNEAQ. This CDR3 spans 14 amino acids. CDR3 sequence reads: CASSLVRGSLEGFF. The DNA of the CDR3 is TGTGCCAGCAGCTTAGTACGAGGATCTTTAGAAGGTTTCTTT.

The chain has TRBV4-1 and TRBJ2-4; D is unresolved. Trimming removed 0 bases at V and 6 bases at J, with 15 bases between. Germline CDR1 is MGHRA and CDR2 is YSYEKL. The CDR3 spans 16 residues. CDR3 amino acids: CASSQEDGRNGNIQYF. The CDR3 bases are TGCGCCAGCAGCCAAGAAGATGGCAGGAACGGAAACATTCAGTACTTC.

The chain links TRBV27 to TRBJ2-7; the D gene is possibly TRBD1 (5 bases). The germline V gene has CDR1 MNHEY and CDR2 SMNVEV (reference sequence). V was shortened by 0 bases and J by 3 bases, with 6 bases between the two germline ends. The CDR3 contains 13 residues. CDR3 DNA sequence: TGTGCCAGCAGTTTATCAGGGGTCTACGAGCAGTACTTC. This translates into CASSLSGVYEQYF.

CDR3 DNA sequence: TGTGCCAGCAGCACACCGTCCGTAAACATTCAGTACTTC. Translating it yields CASSTPSVNIQYF. V is TRBV6-5 and J is TRBJ2-4; no clear D. This CDR3 comprises 13 residues. Between the trimmed V and J ends, which lost 6 bases and 6 bases, there was a span of 12 bases. Per the germline V gene, CDR1 is MNHEY and CDR2 is SVGAGI.

The V gene is TRBV5-1, the J gene TRBJ2-7; 10 positions match TRBD2. This CDR3 comprises 16 residues. The trim removed 0 bases at V and 2 bases at J, leaving 5 bases unmatched. Germline CDR1 and CDR2: SGHRS and YFSETQ. CDR3 amino acids: CASSLVVSGRPYEQYF. As DNA, the CDR3 is TGCGCCAGCAGCTTGGTTGTTAGCGGGAGGCCCTACGAGCAGTACTTC.

The genes are TRBV2 and TRBJ1-1; TRBD1 matches at 8 bases. In germline, CDR1 is SNHLY, CDR2 FYNNEI. With V trimmed by 4 bases and J by 3 bases, 19 bases remained unmatched. The CDR3 runs to 19 residues. The CDR3 bases are TGTGCCAGCAGTGTATCGGGAGGAGACAGGGGCGCAACGTACACTGAAGCTTTCTTT. Residues: CASSVSGGDRGATYTEAFF.

CDR3 in DNA: TGCGCCAGCAGCCAAGTCCTAACTAGCGGCCAGAACAAGCAGTACTTC. Encoded protein: CASSQVLTSGQNKQYF. The chain carries TRBV4-1 and TRBJ2-7; the match to TRBD2 covers 8 bases. The CDR3 covers 16 residues. CDR1 MGHRA and CDR2 YSYEKL come from the germline V gene. J lost 8 bases, V lost 1 base, and 13 bases had no gene match.

This chain joins TRBV18 and TRBJ2-2; TRBD1 is a possible D gene (6 bases). V was cut by 3 bases and J by 4 bases, with 15 bases left in between. The CDR3 spans 16 residues. The germline CDR1 and CDR2 sequences are KGHSH and LQKENI. The DNA of the CDR3 is TGTGCCAGCTCACCGTACCGGGACACATTCACCGGGGAGCTGTTTTTT. It translates to CASSPYRDTFTGELFF.

This chain links TRBV15 with TRBJ2-2; D unresolved. V dropped 6 bases and J dropped 6 bases, with 14 bases sitting between them. The CDR3 consists of 14 residues. CDR1 and CDR2 from the germline V gene are LNHNV and YYDKDF (reference sequence). The CDR3 is CATSGLAKSGELFF. In DNA form, the CDR3 reads TGTGCCACCAGTGGCCTGGCAAAATCCGGGGAGCTGTTTTTT.

V usage is TRBV5-1 and J usage is TRBJ2-1; the D gene is possibly TRBD1 (5 bases). Deletions cut 4 bases from V and 10 bases from J, with 21 bases between. The CDR3 length is 15 residues. Germline V gene sequence: CDR1 SGHRS, CDR2 YFSETQ. The CDR3 nucleotides read TGCGCCAGCAGCCCCCAGACAGTGTCTGGCCGCGAGCAGTTCTTC. Its translation is CASSPQTVSGREQFF.

This clone was observed a handful of times. The chain is built from TRBV19 and TRBJ2-5, with TRBD1 as a possible D gene (6 bases). Trimming took 6 bases from V and 1 from J, leaving 9 bases between them. CDR1 is LNHDA, CDR2 SQIVND, per germline (reference sequence). There are 13 residues in the CDR3. The CDR3 region is CASRGQSQETQYF. As DNA, the CDR3 is TGTGCCAGTAGAGGACAGTCCCAAGAGACCCAGTACTTC.

The chain employs TRBV5-1 and TRBJ2-7, with D unclear. This CDR3 comprises 14 residues. V was trimmed by 0 bases and J by 0 bases, leaving 7 bases between them. Germline V gives CDR1 SGHRS, CDR2 YFSETQ. The CDR3 protein is CASSLEWSSYEQYF. CDR3 nucleotide sequence: TGCGCCAGCAGCTTGGAATGGAGCTCCTACGAGCAGTACTTC.

The chain carries TRBV7-9 and TRBJ2-2; 7 nucleotides agree with TRBD2. In germline, CDR1 is SEHNR, CDR2 FQNEAQ (reference sequence). This CDR3 spans 16 amino acids. The junction had 13 bases not matched to a gene; V was cut back by 5 bases and J by 7 bases. The CDR3 protein is CASSPLAGEPGGELFF. Here the CDR3 DNA reads TGTGCCAGCAGCCCTCTGGCGGGAGAACCTGGCGGGGAGCTGTTTTTT.

The V call is TRBV19, the J call TRBJ1-2, with D perhaps TRBD1 (6 bases). Germline values: CDR1 LNHDA, CDR2 SQIVND (reference sequence). The CDR3 loop spans 17 amino acids. Trimming took 5 bases from V and 2 from J, leaving 21 bases between them. The CDR3 spells CASSSPRAGAVNYGYTF. DNA of the CDR3: TGTGCCAGTAGTTCTCCCCGGGCGGGGGCGGTGAACTATGGCTACACCTTC.

This chain joins TRBV10-1 and TRBJ1-2; 7 bases match TRBD1. The trim removed 4 bases at V and 0 bases at J, leaving 2 bases unmatched. Germline V gene sequence: CDR1 WNHNN, CDR2 SYGVQD (reference sequence). The CDR3 is 14 residues long. The CDR3 here is CASSGTGTNYGYTF. Here the CDR3 DNA reads TGCGCCAGCAGTGGGACAGGAACTAACTATGGCTACACCTTC.

The chain is built from TRBV2 and TRBJ2-2; TRBD1 agrees at 10 bases. Germline V gene sequence: CDR1 SNHLY, CDR2 FYNNEI. This CDR3 region has 17 residues. J lost 7 bases, V lost 2 bases, and 10 bases had no gene match. CDR3 nucleotides: TGTGCCAGCAGTGAAAGGGGACAGGGGCGTGACAGCGGGGAGCTGTTTTTT. Encoded protein: CASSERGQGRDSGELFF.

This rearrangement joins TRBV5-1 to TRBJ2-2, with 13 bases aligning to TRBD2. Germline CDR1 reads SGHRS; CDR2 reads YFSETQ. The CDR3 totals 16 residues. The V gene end was trimmed by 1 base and the J gene end by 8 bases; junction bases not matched to a gene: 5. In DNA, the CDR3 is TGCGCCAGCAGCTTGATTGGGACTAGCGGGACTGGGGAGCTGTTTTTT. Protein sequence: CASSLIGTSGTGELFF.

This sequence joins TRBV10-3 and TRBJ2-7; 11 bases fit TRBD2. This CDR3 has 13 residues. V was clipped by 8 bases and J by 2 bases; unmatched bases: 2. Germline assignment: CDR1 ENHRY and CDR2 SYGVKD. This CDR3 reads CAIGLAGTYEQYF. In DNA, the CDR3 is TGTGCCATCGGACTAGCGGGCACCTACGAGCAGTACTTC.